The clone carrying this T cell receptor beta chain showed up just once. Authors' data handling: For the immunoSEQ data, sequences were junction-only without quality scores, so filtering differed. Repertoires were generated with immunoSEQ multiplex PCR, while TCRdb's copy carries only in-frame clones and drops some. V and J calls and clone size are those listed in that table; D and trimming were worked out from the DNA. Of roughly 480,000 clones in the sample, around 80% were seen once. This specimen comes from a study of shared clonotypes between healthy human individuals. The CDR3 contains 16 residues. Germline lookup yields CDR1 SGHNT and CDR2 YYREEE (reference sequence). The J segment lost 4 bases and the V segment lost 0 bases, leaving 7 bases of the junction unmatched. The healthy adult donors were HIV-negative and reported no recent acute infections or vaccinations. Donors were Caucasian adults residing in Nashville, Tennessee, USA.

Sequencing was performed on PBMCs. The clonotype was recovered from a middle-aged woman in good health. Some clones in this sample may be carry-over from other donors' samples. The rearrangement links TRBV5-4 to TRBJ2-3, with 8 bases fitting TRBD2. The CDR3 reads CASSLGTSRVADTQYF. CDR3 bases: TGTGCCAGCAGCTTGGGGACTAGCAGGGTTGCAGATACGCAGTATTTT.